These 25 T cell receptor beta chains came from one sample sequenced in a study of quantifying T cell responses using KT2 cells. About the study: cDNA was made from DNase-treated RNA using alpha and beta constant primers.

An oligo carrying a UMI was ligated to the cDNA 3' end. An equimolar mix of RC1.1 and RC1.2 primed the beta chain across TRBC1 and TRBC2. MiXCR was run by TCRdb on the UMI-ligation and nested PCR reads, yielding one entry per CDR3 protein. Seen here are 60,000 or so distinct CDR3 sequences, over 9% observed once, and the top ten hold 9.4%. Input material: PBMCs spiked with cells of the T cell clone KT2. The receptors were sampled from a human donor.

This clonotype was detected only a few times. V gene TRBV7-9 combines with J gene TRBJ1-1; no definite D call. CDR3 length: 13 amino acids. Trimming shortened V by 5 bases and J by 2 bases, and 9 bases separated the two germline ends. Germline V gene lookup returns CDR1 SEHNR and CDR2 FQNEAQ (reference sequence). CDR3 sequence (DNA): TGTGCCAGCAGCAAAACAGATAACACTGAAGCTTTCTTT. Amino acids: CASSKTDNTEAFF. Combining the CDR3 with reference TRBV7-9 and TRBJ1-1 gives the whole variable domain DTGVSQNPRHKITKRGQNVTFRCDPISEHNRLYWYRQTLGQGPEFLTYFQNEAQLEKSRLLSDRFSAERPKGSFSTLEIQRTEQGDSAMYLCASSKTDNTEAFFGQGTRLTVV.

A few counts support this clonotype. This chain connects TRBV11-2 to TRBJ2-1, with D possibly matching TRBD1 (6 bases). Germline V gene data show CDR1 as SGHAT and CDR2 as FQNNGV. The CDR3 runs 15 residues. V was shortened by 2 bases and J by 5 bases, with 13 bases between the two germline ends. Written as DNA, the CDR3 is TGTGCCAGCAGCTTAATACAGGGATCCAACAATGAGCAGTTCTTC. It specifies CASSLIQGSNNEQFF.

The chain couples TRBV20-1 to TRBJ2-7; 16 bases map to TRBD2. The germline gives CDR1 DFQATT, CDR2 SNEGSKA (reference sequence). The CDR3 is 14 amino acids. V shed 4 bases, J shed 9 bases, and the junction held 6 bases outside the gene matches. CDR3 protein: CSANGGLAGGLQYF. DNA for the CDR3: TGCAGTGCTAACGGGGGACTAGCGGGAGGGCTGCAGTACTTC.

This clonotype was counted only a few times. V usage is TRBV2 and J usage is TRBJ2-5; D might be TRBD1 or TRBD2, each matching 5 bases. V was trimmed by 4 bases and J by 6 bases, leaving 15 bases between them. The CDR3 sequence is 14 residues long. Germline values: CDR1 SNHLY, CDR2 FYNNEI. The CDR3 nucleotides read TGTGCCAGCAGTGGAGGGCAGGGCGGACAGACCCAGTACTTC. This sequence encodes CASSGGQGGQTQYF.

This clonotype was found a few times. The V call is TRBV20-1, the J call TRBJ1-1; D ambiguous. CDR1 is DFQATT, CDR2 SNEGSKA, per germline (reference sequence). This CDR3 has 14 amino acids. The V end was cut by 2 bases, the J end by 1 base, with 11 bases between. The DNA for the CDR3 is TGCAGTGCTAGAAGGGCAGGATCGAACACTGAAGCTTTCTTT. Translation: CSARRAGSNTEAFF.

This clonotype was detected a few times. This rearrangement joins TRBV2 to TRBJ1-5; 9 nucleotides line up with TRBD1. Trimming removed 6 bases from V and 1 base from J; junction bases left unmatched: 4. Germline V gene data show CDR1 as SNHLY and CDR2 as FYNNEI. The CDR3 totals 15 residues. This CDR3 reads CASRQQGASNQPQHF. The CDR3 DNA is TGTGCCAGCAGACAACAGGGGGCCAGCAATCAGCCCCAGCATTTT. Drawing the rest from reference TRBV2 and TRBJ1-5, the complete variable domain is EPEVTQTPSHQVTQMGQEVILRCVPISNHLYFYWYRQILGQKVEFLVSFYNNEISEKSEIFDDQFSVERPDGSNFTLKIRSTKLEDSAMYFCASRQQGASNQPQHFGDGTRLSIL.

CDR3: CASSLPYRNQPQHF. CDR3 bases: TGTGCCAGCAGTCTCCCATATCGCAATCAGCCCCAGCATTTT. This chain uses TRBV12-3 or TRBV12-4 with TRBJ1-5, with unresolved D. This CDR3 contains 14 residues. The V and J ends lost 5 bases and 2 bases respectively, with 10 bases between them.

Many counts were recorded for this clonotype. The chain combines TRBV12-3 or TRBV12-4 with TRBJ1-3; no definite D call. V lost 7 bases and J lost 4, with 17 bases in between. The CDR3 has 15 amino acids. This CDR3 reads CASMILKATGNTIYF. DNA of the CDR3: TGTGCCAGCATGATCCTTAAGGCAACCGGAAACACCATATATTTT.

This clonotype has only a few counts. The rearrangement joins TRBV10-3 to TRBJ1-1, with D unresolved. Germline CDR1 is ENHRY and CDR2 is SYGVKD. The CDR3 contains 13 residues. Trimming removed 10 bases at V and 0 bases at J, with 12 bases between. The CDR3 bases are TGTGCCAACGCGGACGGGGTGAACACTGAAGCTTTCTTT. This codes for CANADGVNTEAFF.

Ten or more counts support this clonotype. The rearrangement links TRBV6-4 to TRBJ1-5; 8 bases line up with TRBD1. From germline, CDR1 is MRHNA and CDR2 SNTAGT. This CDR3 is built from 16 residues. The V and J ends lost 2 bases and 5 bases, in that order; junction bases with no gene match: 8. The CDR3 loop is CASSDPTGGTDQPQHF. CDR3 nucleotide sequence: TGTGCCAGCAGTGACCCTACAGGGGGGACGGATCAGCCCCAGCATTTT.

This clonotype is medium-sized (0.01 to 0.1%) in the sample. The chain combines TRBV4-3 with TRBJ1-5; 8 bases match TRBD1. The CDR3 spans 16 residues. The J segment lost 6 bases and the V segment lost 0 bases, leaving 7 bases of the junction unmatched. Germline V gene lookup returns CDR1 LGHNA and CDR2 YSLEER. The chain's CDR3 is CASSQDLGQGAQPQHF. CDR3 bases: TGCGCCAGCAGCCAAGATCTGGGGCAGGGGGCTCAGCCCCAGCATTTT.

The chain carries TRBV7-8 and TRBJ2-3; TRBD2 is a possible D gene (5 bases). CDR1 is SGHVS, CDR2 FQNEAQ, per germline. Trimming cost V 4 bases and J 4 bases, with 18 bases left between them. The CDR3 has 16 residues. CDR3 DNA sequence: TGTGCCAGCAGCTCCTTGTGGGAGACCCAGTCAGATACGCAGTATTTT. This encodes CASSSLWETQSDTQYF.

J is TRBJ1-1 and V is TRBV6-5; 10 nucleotides match TRBD1. CDR3 length: 15 amino acids. Germline assignment: CDR1 MNHEY and CDR2 SVGAGI. J gave up 3 bases and V 5 bases, and 6 bases lay outside the gene matches. CDR3 sequence (DNA): TGTGCCAGCAGTCGCGACAGGGGGCTCCACACTGAAGCTTTCTTT. Amino acids: CASSRDRGLHTEAFF.

The CDR3 DNA reads as TGTGCCAGCAGTTCCACAGGGTCCGAGCAGTACTTC. This codes for CASSSTGSEQYF. The chain couples TRBV7-8 to TRBJ2-7, with TRBD1 as a possible D gene (6 bases). V lost 6 bases and J 6 bases, leaving 12 bases between the germline ends. CDR1 SGHVS and CDR2 FQNEAQ come from the germline V gene. This CDR3 spans 12 amino acids.

This clonotype showed up many times. The gene calls are TRBV12-3 or TRBV12-4 and TRBJ2-1; weak D call: TRBD2 (6 bases). V was cut by 5 bases and J by 7 bases, with 9 bases left in between. The CDR3 is 12 residues long. CDR3 sequence (DNA): TGTGCCAGCAGTAAACTAGCTAATGAGCAGTTCTTC. This encodes CASSKLANEQFF.

This clonotype was counted at least ten times. The chain combines TRBV20-1 with TRBJ2-1, with 8 bases matching TRBD2. The CDR3 sequence is 16 residues long. The ends lost 0 bases at V and 4 bases at J; junction bases unmatched: 8. Germline V gene data show CDR1 as DFQATT and CDR2 as SNEGSKA (reference sequence). As DNA, the CDR3 is TGCAGTGCTAGAGATTACGGAGCGGGAGAGTACAATGAGCAGTTCTTC. Protein sequence: CSARDYGAGEYNEQFF.

Comments on this clonotype: A read error is possible here, since a much larger clone lies one base away. The chain combines TRBV3-1 with TRBJ2-7; D is perhaps TRBD2 (5 bases). This CDR3 is 17 amino acids long. CDR1 and CDR2 (germline): LGHDT, YNNKEL (reference sequence). The V end was cut by 1 base, the J end by 1 base, with 17 bases between. The CDR3 here is CASSQAAGSVRSYEQYF. The CDR3 bases are TGTGCCAGCAGCCAAGCCGCTGGTAGCGTGAGGTCCTACGAGCAGTACTTC.

This sequence joins TRBV7-2 and TRBJ2-3, with 11 bases that match TRBD1. The germline V gene encodes CDR1 SGHTA and CDR2 FQGNSA. The CDR3 is made up of 14 amino acids. V lost 7 bases to trimming and J lost 5 bases; unmatched junction nucleotides: 5. The CDR3 sequence is CASTLDRGRDTQYF. In DNA, the CDR3 is TGTGCCAGCACTCTGGACAGGGGGCGAGATACGCAGTATTTT.

In its sample, this clonotype was seen a few times. V and J are TRBV27 and TRBJ2-1, with 11 positions matching TRBD2. Trimming at V came to 5 bases and at J to 4 bases, leaving 4 bases not matched to a gene. Germline V lookup: CDR1 MNHEY, CDR2 SMNVEV (reference sequence). The CDR3 contains 15 residues. CDR3 sequence (DNA): TGTGCCAGCAGTCCTCTAGCGGGGGGATACAATGAGCAGTTCTTC. Protein: CASSPLAGGYNEQFF.

In its sample, this clonotype was seen a few times. The V gene is TRBV10-1, the J gene TRBJ2-3; D might be TRBD1 (5 bases). Germline CDR1 and CDR2: WNHNN and SYGVQD (reference sequence). V was pared by 0 bases and J by 6 bases, with 19 bases between. This CDR3 has 17 amino acids. Here the CDR3 reads CASSESRSGLSPDTQYF. CDR3 nucleotides: TGCGCCAGCAGTGAGTCACGATCAGGGTTAAGCCCGGATACGCAGTATTTT.

This clonotype was recorded a few times. The chain carries TRBV20-1 and TRBJ2-3, with D perhaps assigned TRBD1 or TRBD2 (5 bases each). Germline V gene lookup returns CDR1 DFQATT and CDR2 SNEGSKA (reference sequence). The V end lost 3 bases, the J end lost 6 bases, and 13 bases lay between the germline ends. This CDR3 is built from 13 residues. CDR3 nucleotide sequence: TGCAGTGCTAGCGGGACCACCTGGGATACGCAGTATTTT. Amino acids: CSASGTTWDTQYF.

The genes are TRBV9 and TRBJ2-5; possibly TRBD1 for D (6 bases). This CDR3 is 13 amino acids long. The V end was cut by 0 bases, the J end by 3 bases, with 6 bases between. Per the germline V gene, CDR1 is SGDLS and CDR2 is YYNGEE. The CDR3 reads CASSVGTEETQYF. CDR3 coding DNA: TGTGCCAGCAGCGTAGGGACAGAAGAGACCCAGTACTTC. The entire variable domain, with the rest obtained from reference TRBV9 and TRBJ2-5, is as follows: DSGVTQTPKHLITATGQRVTLRCSPRSGDLSVYWYQQSLDQGLQFLIQYYNGEERAKGNILERFSAQQFPDLHSELNLSSLELGDSALYFCASSVGTEETQYFGPGTRLLVL.

This clonotype has a handful of counts. At one boundary the junction diverges from the germline segment, which might be a read error. This rearrangement joins TRBV7-2 to TRBJ1-6; TRBD1 matches at 7 bases. The length of the CDR3 is 16 residues. Germline loops: CDR1 SGHTA, CDR2 FQGNSA. CDR3 in DNA: TGTGCCAGCAGCATAGCGGGGACAGACTATAATTCACCCCTCCACTTT. Its protein is CASSIAGTDYNSPLHF.

This clonotype was detected only a few times. V and J are TRBV4-3 and TRBJ2-2; 12 bases are shared with TRBD2. The CDR3 is made up of 17 amino acids. After removal of 3 bases from V and 1 base from J, the junction contained 3 bases not matched to a gene. The germline V gene has CDR1 LGHNA and CDR2 YSLEER. As DNA, the CDR3 is TGCGCCAGCAGCCACTGGACTAGCGGGATGAACACCGGGGAGCTGTTTTTT. It codes for CASSHWTSGMNTGELFF.

This clonotype was observed many times. The rearrangement uses TRBV10-1 and TRBJ2-2; D possibly corresponds to TRBD1 (5 bases). V lost 3 bases to trimming and J lost 5 bases, with 13 bases between them. The CDR3 is made up of 15 amino acids. Germline V CDR1 and CDR2: WNHNN, SYGVQD (reference sequence). CDR3 bases: TGCGCCAGCAGTGAAGGGGAAGCAGAGACCGGGGAGCTGTTTTTT. The encoded protein is CASSEGEAETGELFF.